The clone carrying this TCR beta chain has only a few counts. The antigen remains unidentified. MiXCR, run by TCRdb on the 5' RACE reads, gives a single entry per CDR3 protein. This sample has roughly 770,000 distinct CDR3 sequences; 18% occur once, and the top ten carry about an eighth. This sample was taken from a study of identical twins. The study's findings and limits: Memory repertoires lacked the insertion deficit that abundant cord blood beta clonotypes showed.

The same data also contributed to another study, on T cells expressing NK-cell markers. According to that study: More than five donors had dominant NKG2C+ clonotypes that comprised roughly 1.0-7.5% of their CD8+ T cells.

This clonotype was obtained from a woman younger than 30 in good health. The specimen sequenced was PBMCs.

The CDR3 sequence is CSVGIRGAFF. Here the CDR3 DNA reads TGCAGCGTTGGGATACGAGGAGCTTTCTTT. J is TRBJ1-1 and V is TRBV29-1; D not certain. Per germline, CDR1 SQVTM and CDR2 ANQGSEA. Trimming stripped 4 bases from V and 10 bases from J, with 10 bases between. The CDR3 is 10 amino acids.